Below, one TCR beta chain is given with its context. Sequence at one end of the junction differs from germline and may be a read error. Sequenced by immunoSEQ multiplex PCR; TCRdb stores in-frame clones only, minus some. This sample has around 99,000 clones; roughly 90% occur once, and the top ten carry roughly 1.2%. This sample stems from a study of OX40 agonist ivuxolimab in advanced cancers. This CDR3 contains 13 residues. Looked up from germline, CDR1 is SSHAT and CDR2 is FNYEAQ (reference sequence). The sample here was CD4+ or CD8+ T cells sorted from blood, taken in a trial of the OX40 agonist ivuxolimab. The sequence came from an adult with an advanced solid tumor such as melanoma, head and neck, liver or kidney cancer. The chain carries TRBV7-7 and TRBJ2-5, with D perhaps TRBD1 (6 bases). In DNA, the CDR3 is TGTGCTAGCAGCTTAGGGGGTATTGAGACCCAGTACTTC. Translating it yields CASSLGGIETQYF.